This T cell receptor beta chain derives from a study of T cells after posttransplantation cyclophosphamide. Study-level results: Donor CD8+ memory clones often dominated recipient blood repertoires at later times.

Assay: immunoSEQ multiplex PCR; the TCRdb copy retains only in-frame clones and omits some. The sample shows 9,900 or so clones, 85% of them seen only once. With 1 base clipped from V and 4 bases from J, the junction kept 9 bases outside the gene matches. The germline CDR1 and CDR2 sequences are SGHVS and FQNEAQ. There are 17 residues in the CDR3. Treatment was busulfan-fludarabine conditioning, a marrow graft, and cyclophosphamide on days +3 and +4. Details on this clone: Its specificity is unknown.

The receptor was isolated from a female patient in her fifties or sixties who received an allogeneic stem cell transplant from a related donor, was CMV-positive, and had no GVHD. Some of the T cells might come from the graft donor. The chain links TRBV7-8 to TRBJ2-7, with TRBD2 identical over 11 bases. Sequenced material: PBMCs, taken more than 1,700 days after allogeneic stem cell transplant with posttransplant cyclophosphamide. The CDR3 DNA sequence: TGTGCCAGCAGCTTAGTTGGGACTAGCGGAGCCAGTTACGAGCAGTACTTC. Translating it yields CASSLVGTSGASYEQYF.